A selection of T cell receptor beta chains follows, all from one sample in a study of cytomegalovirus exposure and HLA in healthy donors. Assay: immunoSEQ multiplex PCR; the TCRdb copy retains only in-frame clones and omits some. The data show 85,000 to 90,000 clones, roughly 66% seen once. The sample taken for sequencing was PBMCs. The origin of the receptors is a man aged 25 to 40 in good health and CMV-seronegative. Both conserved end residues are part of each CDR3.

CASSFSSSWGQGGEKLFF	TRBJ1-4	TRBV28
CASSVEAGANVLTF	TRBJ2-6	TRBV2
CASRGGSGGHNPHGYTF	TRBJ1-2	TRBV5-1
CSVPRVASGITDTQYF	TRBJ2-3	TRBV29-1
CASSRLTGVGGTEAFF	TRBJ1-1	TRBV27
CASSLGQNTEAFF	TRBJ1-1	TRBV11-3
CASSEGAGAAYEQYF	TRBJ2-7	TRBV2
CASYLTGPGTEAFF	TRBJ1-1	TRBV27
CAWSVRTQYF	TRBJ2-3	TRBV30
CASSLELAVAESNTGELFF	TRBJ2-2	TRBV5-8
CASSGEAGRQSYGYTF	TRBJ1-2	TRBV9
CASSLGTGDTDTQYF	TRBJ2-3	TRBV5-1
CASSLVRGSNEKLFF	TRBJ1-4	TRBV5-1
CASSFPIEQFF	TRBJ2-1	TRBV7-9
CASSDGSGSSPLHF	TRBJ1-6	TRBV6-4
CASSSERTSGEKLFF	TRBJ1-4	TRBV6-6
CASTGQQNTEAFF	TRBJ1-1	TRBV27
CASRYALAGGSNEQFF	TRBJ2-1	TRBV2
CASRATGKPYEQYF	TRBJ2-7	TRBV28
CASSVVVGDEQYF	TRBJ2-7	TRBV9
CASRKGSPSGANVLTF	TRBJ2-6	TRBV27
CASRKQGGTEAFF	TRBJ1-1	TRBV6-4
CASSWGTGSEKLFF	TRBJ1-4	TRBV7-2
CASSQGWQVKAYEQYF	TRBJ2-7	TRBV4-1
CASSLDRGRTEAFF	TRBJ1-1	TRBV27
CSANRWDTQYF	TRBJ2-3	TRBV20-1